This T cell receptor (beta chain) stems from a study of Graves' ophthalmopathy and Graves' hyperthyroidism. Overall study findings and caveats: Built on 13 signatures, a model told ophthalmopathy apart from stable hyperthyroidism with about 88% sensitivity and almost 84% specificity.

The CDR3 length is 18 residues. Germline values: CDR1 WSHSY, CDR2 SAAADI. In the case of this clonotype: What it recognizes is unknown. Compared with germline, one end of the junction differs, possibly owing to a read error.

Amplified material comprised TCR beta CDR3 regions derived from RNA transcripts. An opening RT-PCR round employed HTBI primers and preceded a second-round multiplex PCR. MiXCR, run by TCRdb on the multiplex PCR reads, gives a single entry per CDR3 protein. The repertoire holds about 1.1 million distinct CDR3 sequences, with 35% to 40% as singletons. Patients newly diagnosed with hyperthyroidism, under 2 months' duration, were aged 18 to 65, the study reports. Symptoms, serum thyroxine and TRAb, thyroid ultrasound, and orbital computed tomography formed the diagnostic basis. The gene calls are TRBV10-2 and TRBJ2-7; D perhaps matches TRBD1 (6 bases). The receptor comes from an adult man with Graves' hyperthyroidism. Sequencing was done on a sample of peripheral blood or thyroid tissue (not recorded which). CDR3 nucleotides: TGTGCCAGCAGTTTAAGAGGAGATCCGGGACACAGGGCCTACGAGCAGTACTTC. Amino acid sequence: CASSLRGDPGHRAYEQYF.